This entry lists 32 T cell receptor beta chains sequenced from one sample in a study of human T cells and chemical hapten exposure. Time point here: patch test 2, 6 weeks after DPC sensitization. Treatment: therapeutic diphenylcyclopropenone sensitization with weekly scalp DPC. TCRdb ran MiXCR on the RACE reads and lists one entry per CDR3 protein. The sample includes about 96,000 distinct CDR3 sequences, around 9.3% seen only once; the top ten take 2% to 2.5%. This specimen was whole blood, taken in connection with sensitization to the hapten diphenylcyclopropenone (DPC). These receptors were obtained from a woman aged 40 to 55 with alopecia areata. Some clones in this sample may be carry-over from other donors' samples.

This clonotype appeared many times. The rearrangement links TRBV20-1 to TRBJ2-7; the D gene is possibly TRBD1 (6 bases). Germline V gene sequence: CDR1 DFQATT, CDR2 SNEGSKA (reference sequence). Trimming removed 4 bases from V and 0 bases from J, with 16 bases in between. This CDR3 region has 15 residues. The DNA of the CDR3 is TGCAGTGCTATCCTTCGGGGACACAGCTCCTACGAGCAGTACTTC. Amino acid sequence: CSAILRGHSSYEQYF.

This clonotype appeared many times. The genes are TRBV12-3 or TRBV12-4 and TRBJ1-5; D is undetermined. Trimming removed 6 bases from V and 10 bases from J, with 16 bases in between. This CDR3 has 13 amino acids. CDR3 in DNA: TGTGCCAGCAGCCAGGATACCTGGTCTCCCCAGCATTTT. This sequence encodes CASSQDTWSPQHF.

This clonotype was seen more than once but under ten times. The CDR3 DNA is TGTGCCAGCGCCCCCGGAACAGGGGGCGCGAAAGGCTACACCTTC. Its protein is CASAPGTGGAKGYTF. V is TRBV6-2 or TRBV6-3 and J is TRBJ1-2; 9 bases align to TRBD1. CDR1 is MNHEY, CDR2 SVGEGT, per germline. This CDR3 spans 15 amino acids. V was clipped by 8 bases and J by 8 bases; unmatched bases: 15.

V gene TRBV5-1 combines with J gene TRBJ2-7; tentatively, D is TRBD1 or TRBD2 (5 bases each). Trimming pared 2 bases from V and 6 bases from J, leaving 12 bases between. The CDR3 is made up of 13 amino acids. The germline V gene encodes CDR1 SGHRS and CDR2 YFSETQ. CDR3 sequence reads: CASSFFAGSEQYF. CDR3 in DNA: TGCGCCAGCAGCTTTTTTGCAGGGAGCGAGCAGTACTTC.

This clonotype was seen many times. The chain employs TRBV5-1 and TRBJ2-2; 10 bases match TRBD1. Looked up from germline, CDR1 is SGHRS and CDR2 is YFSETQ. Losses at the gene ends were 4 bases for V and 3 bases for J; bases not matched to a gene: 9. The CDR3 is made up of 17 amino acids. CDR3 nucleotides: TGCGCCAGCAGCACGGGGACAGGGGTTGAGGACACCGGGGAGCTGTTTTTT. Its translation is CASSTGTGVEDTGELFF.

The genes are TRBV29-1 and TRBJ1-1; no clear D. The V end was cut by 6 bases, the J end by 4 bases, with 12 bases between. This CDR3 is 12 amino acids long. In germline, CDR1 is SQVTM, CDR2 ANQGSEA. CDR3 region: CSVGIGGTEAFF. The CDR3 DNA follows: TGCAGCGTCGGGATTGGTGGCACTGAAGCTTTCTTT.

This chain links TRBV27 with TRBJ2-7; D not resolved. CDR3 length: 11 amino acids. Germline CDR1 is MNHEY and CDR2 is SMNVEV (reference sequence). V lost 5 bases, J lost 6 bases, and 8 bases lay in between. In DNA, the CDR3 is TGTGCCAGCAGTGCGTTCGGCGAGCAGTACTTC. This sequence encodes CASSAFGEQYF.

The V gene is TRBV3-1, the J gene TRBJ2-2; a possible D gene is TRBD2 (5 bases). Trimming shortened V by 3 bases and J by 2 bases, and 10 bases separated the two germline ends. This CDR3 region has 15 residues. The germline gives CDR1 LGHDT, CDR2 YNNKEL (reference sequence). This CDR3 reads CASSHYGENTGELFF. The CDR3 bases are TGTGCCAGCAGCCATTACGGGGAAAACACCGGGGAGCTGTTTTTT.

There are a few counts of this clonotype. The rearrangement uses TRBV28 and TRBJ2-7; perhaps TRBD2 as D (5 bases). The V gene lost 8 bases and the J gene lost 2 bases, with 7 bases spanning the gap. Germline V CDR1 and CDR2: MDHEN, SYDVKM. The CDR3 has 11 residues. This CDR3 reads CASQRAYEQYF. DNA for the CDR3: TGTGCCAGCCAGAGGGCCTACGAGCAGTACTTC.

The chain joins TRBV19 to TRBJ1-5; possibly TRBD1 for D (6 bases). V was clipped by 4 bases and J by 0 bases, with 10 bases between them. The CDR3 is 15 residues long. CDR1 is LNHDA, CDR2 SQIVND, per germline (reference sequence). The CDR3 DNA reads TGTGCCAGTAGTACCGGGGACATTAGCAATCAGCCCCAGCATTTT. This encodes CASSTGDISNQPQHF.

This clonotype has ten or more counts. V and J are TRBV20-1 and TRBJ2-7; maybe TRBD1 (7 bases). Germline V gives CDR1 DFQATT, CDR2 SNEGSKA (reference sequence). V was cut by 4 bases and J by 3 bases, with 16 bases left in between. The CDR3 consists of 14 residues. CDR3: CSATQGGAGYEQYF. CDR3 coding DNA: TGCAGTGCTACCCAGGGGGGAGCAGGCTACGAGCAGTACTTC.

There are a few counts of this clonotype. The V call is TRBV18, the J call TRBJ2-5; D ambiguous. This CDR3 is 12 amino acids long. V lost 3 bases and J 3 bases, leaving 5 bases between the germline ends. Germline loops: CDR1 KGHSH, CDR2 LQKENI. This CDR3 is CASSPWKETQYF. CDR3 in DNA: TGTGCCAGCTCACCGTGGAAAGAGACCCAGTACTTC.

Ten or more counts support this clonotype. This chain connects TRBV29-1 to TRBJ1-1; weak D call: TRBD1 (5 bases). The CDR3 has 16 residues. V was trimmed by 6 bases and J by 0 bases, leaving 20 bases between them. CDR1 SQVTM and CDR2 ANQGSEA come from the germline V gene. CDR3 DNA sequence: TGCAGCGTCGTGCGACGTTGGGGGAGCTTGAACACTGAAGCTTTCTTT. This encodes CSVVRRWGSLNTEAFF.

This clonotype was seen ten or more times. The J gene is TRBJ2-3, the V gene TRBV7-3; TRBD1 matches 10 bases. CDR3 size: 17 residues. Germline trimming cut 1 base from V and 4 bases from J; bases unmatched to any gene: 8. Germline assignment: CDR1 SGHTA and CDR2 FQGTGA. The CDR3 region is CASSLKPGTGVPDTQYF. The CDR3 region has the DNA TGTGCCAGCAGCTTAAAACCCGGGACAGGGGTCCCAGATACGCAGTATTTT. The whole variable domain, remainder taken from reference TRBV7-3 and TRBJ2-3, is GAGVSQTPSNKVTEKGKYVELRCDPISGHTALYWYRQSLGQGPEFLIYFQGTGAADDSGLPNDRFFAVRPEGSVSTLKIQRTERGDSAVYLCASSLKPGTGVPDTQYFGPGTRLTVL.

This chain connects TRBV10-3 to TRBJ2-1; 11 nucleotides agree with TRBD2. Unmatched junction bases numbered 6, after V lost 0 bases and J lost 8 bases. The V gene's germline CDR1 is ENHRY and CDR2 SYGVKD. This CDR3 comprises 16 residues. CDR3 protein: CAISESATSGSHEQFF. The CDR3 DNA follows: TGTGCCATCAGTGAGTCGGCAACTAGCGGGAGCCATGAGCAGTTCTTC.

This clonotype was observed at least ten times. The chain has TRBV29-1 and TRBJ1-1; D remains unclear. In germline, CDR1 is SQVTM, CDR2 ANQGSEA. This CDR3 is 13 amino acids long. V gave up 5 bases and J gave up 0 bases, with 10 bases separating them. The CDR3 sequence: CSVRLQLNTEAFF. The CDR3 coding sequence is TGCAGCGTTAGGTTGCAGCTGAACACTGAAGCTTTCTTT.

This chain joins TRBV4-2 and TRBJ2-5; 12 nucleotides match TRBD2. The V gene's germline CDR1 is LGHNA and CDR2 YNFKEQ. Germline trimming cut 5 bases from V and 0 bases from J; bases unmatched to any gene: 1. This CDR3 has 15 amino acids. DNA for the CDR3: TGTGCCAGCAGCTGGACTAGCGGGAACCAAGAGACCCAGTACTTC. Encoded protein: CASSWTSGNQETQYF.

The sample holds many counts of this clonotype. The chain employs TRBV27 and TRBJ1-5; D is undetermined. The length of the CDR3 is 13 residues. The germline CDR1 and CDR2 sequences are MNHEY and SMNVEV (reference sequence). The V gene lost 7 bases and the J gene lost 5 bases, with 12 bases spanning the gap. CDR3 protein: CASTFFPDQPQHF. DNA of the CDR3: TGTGCCAGCACGTTCTTTCCAGATCAGCCCCAGCATTTT.

The V and J genes are TRBV4-2 and TRBJ2-7; 7 positions match TRBD1. The CDR3 is 15 residues long. Germline V gene sequence: CDR1 LGHNA, CDR2 YNFKEQ. V lost 1 base to trimming and J lost 6 bases; unmatched junction nucleotides: 9. The CDR3 sequence: CASSQGFDRVGEQYF. CDR3 sequence (DNA): TGTGCCAGCAGCCAAGGATTCGACAGGGTGGGCGAGCAGTACTTC.

This clonotype was seen repeatedly, ten times or more. The chain carries TRBV6-5 and TRBJ2-7; 11 bases are a match to TRBD2. CDR1 and CDR2 from the germline V gene are MNHEY and SVGAGI. The trim removed 6 bases at V and 6 bases at J, leaving 4 bases unmatched. The CDR3 totals 13 residues. The CDR3 DNA reads as TGTGCCAGCAGAACTAGCGGGAGTGGCGAGCAGTACTTC. Its protein product is CASRTSGSGEQYF.

There are many counts of this clonotype. The genes are TRBV9 and TRBJ2-7; D unresolved. The CDR3 runs 13 residues. V was pared by 4 bases and J by 0 bases, with 8 bases between. CDR1 SGDLS and CDR2 YYNGEE come from the germline V gene. The chain's CDR3 is CASSPSASYEQYF. DNA of the CDR3: TGTGCCAGCAGCCCGTCGGCCTCCTACGAGCAGTACTTC.

This clonotype was detected ten times or more. The chain has TRBV30 and TRBJ2-3; D unclear. The V gene lost 0 bases and the J gene lost 1 base, with 8 bases spanning the gap. This CDR3 region has 14 residues. In germline, CDR1 is GTSNPN, CDR2 SVGIG (reference sequence). This CDR3 is CAWSVLGGTDTQYF. Written as DNA, the CDR3 is TGTGCCTGGAGTGTACTGGGTGGCACAGATACGCAGTATTTT.

This clonotype came up many times. The chain is built from TRBV4-3 and TRBJ2-1; D is possibly TRBD1 or TRBD2 (5 bases each). The CDR3 extends over 14 amino acids. CDR1 and CDR2 from the germline V gene are LGHNA and YSLEER. V was trimmed by 4 bases and J by 5 bases, leaving 12 bases between them. CDR3 in DNA: TGCGCCAGCAGCCGACGGGACGGTAACAATGAGCAGTTCTTC. This encodes CASSRRDGNNEQFF.

This clonotype was seen a handful of times. This chain connects TRBV11-3 to TRBJ2-3; D uncertain. V lost 1 base to trimming and J lost 3 bases, with 5 bases between them. CDR3 length: 13 amino acids. CDR1 is SGHNT and CDR2 is YENEEA in the germline V gene. The CDR3 sequence is CASSLGRTDTQYF. The DNA for the CDR3 is TGTGCCAGCAGCTTAGGCCGAACAGATACGCAGTATTTT.

This chain connects TRBV14 to TRBJ1-2; TRBD1 is a possible D gene (5 bases). This CDR3 is built from 15 residues. Germline V gives CDR1 SGHDN, CDR2 FVKESK. Trimming took 0 bases from V and 3 from J, leaving 11 bases between them. The CDR3 here is CASSQDPGAYYGYTF. The CDR3 bases are TGTGCCAGCAGCCAAGATCCTGGGGCCTACTATGGCTACACCTTC.

This clonotype was detected ten times or more. V is TRBV27 and J is TRBJ2-1; D possibly matches TRBD1 or TRBD2 (7 bases each). Trimming left V 2 bases short and J 9 bases short, with 14 bases between. CDR1 MNHEY and CDR2 SMNVEV come from the germline V gene (reference sequence). This CDR3 has 14 residues. CDR3 sequence (DNA): TGTGCCAGCAGTTTAAGACAGGGCGGGAGTGAGCAGTTCTTC. Translation gives CASSLRQGGSEQFF.

This clonotype came up many times. The genes are TRBV28 and TRBJ1-1; possibly TRBD1 for D (5 bases). The CDR3 has 15 amino acids. Germline lookup yields CDR1 MDHEN and CDR2 SYDVKM. V lost 6 bases to trimming and J lost 0 bases, with 14 bases between them. The CDR3, as DNA: TGTGCCAGCAGGGGTTGGGACCCCATGAACACTGAAGCTTTCTTT. Translation gives CASRGWDPMNTEAFF.

The chain couples TRBV11-2 to TRBJ1-6; D not certain. The CDR3 consists of 13 residues. Germline-derived CDR1 and CDR2 are SGHAT and FQNNGV. V was cut by 5 bases and J by 7 bases, with 9 bases left in between. CDR3 nucleotides: TGTGCCAGCAGCCCCCGGATGAATTCACCCCTCCACTTT. Translating gives CASSPRMNSPLHF. The variable domain in full, with the rest retrieved from reference TRBV11-2 and TRBJ1-6, is EAGVAQSPRYKIIEKRQSVAFWCNPISGHATLYWYQQILGQGPKLLIQFQNNGVVDDSQLPKDRFSAERLKGVDSTLKIQPAKLEDSAVYLCASSPRMNSPLHFGNGTRLTVT.

The V gene is TRBV25-1, the J gene TRBJ1-5; 10 nucleotides agree with TRBD1. The V gene's germline CDR1 is MGHDK and CDR2 SYGVNS. V lost 7 bases, J lost 4 bases, and 1 base stayed unmatched. This CDR3 comprises 13 residues. For the CDR3, the DNA is TGTGCCAGCATGGGACAGGGGAATCAGCCCCAGCATTTT. This gives the protein CASMGQGNQPQHF.

Only a few counts were recorded for this clonotype. The V and J genes are TRBV6-6 and TRBJ1-1, with D possibly matching TRBD1 (6 bases). Germline CDR1 MNHNY, CDR2 SVGAGI (reference sequence). The CDR3 is 16 residues long. V was cut by 7 bases and J by 5 bases, with 23 bases left in between. CDR3 DNA: TGTGCCAGCACACTAGGCCCCTCCGGGACACTTACTGAAGCTTTCTTT. Protein sequence: CASTLGPSGTLTEAFF.

Ten or more counts support this clonotype. This chain uses TRBV18 with TRBJ1-2; D remains unclear. V was shortened by 3 bases and J by 0 bases, with 8 bases between the two germline ends. Germline assignment: CDR1 KGHSH and CDR2 LQKENI. The CDR3 runs 14 residues. The DNA of the CDR3 is TGTGCCAGCTCACCGAGTCTTACTAACTATGGCTACACCTTC. This codes for CASSPSLTNYGYTF.

This clonotype came up many times. The chain recombines TRBV20-1 with TRBJ1-4; D perhaps matches TRBD1 (5 bases). The ends were cut back, 4 bases at V and 0 bases at J, with 12 bases in the middle. Germline loops: CDR1 DFQATT, CDR2 SNEGSKA (reference sequence). The CDR3 contains 15 residues. CDR3 in DNA: TGCAGTGCTAACCCGACAGTTGCAACTAATGAAAAACTGTTTTTT. This sequence encodes CSANPTVATNEKLFF.